Following are 20 T cell receptor beta chains from one sample sequenced in a study of identifying expanded T cells in peripheral blood. Sequenced by immunoSEQ multiplex PCR; TCRdb stores in-frame clones only, minus some. The table lists 110,000 or so clones, about 87% of them singletons. The sample was blood. The origin of the receptors is a person between 18 and 69 years old in good health.

This clone was observed a single time. This chain uses TRBV5-1 with TRBJ1-4; the D is unclear. The germline gives CDR1 SGHRS, CDR2 YFSETQ. V gave up 0 bases and J gave up 0 bases, with 3 bases separating them. The CDR3 is made up of 14 amino acids. In DNA, the CDR3 is TGCGCCAGCAGCTTGGCAGCAACTAATGAAAAACTGTTTTTT. Its protein product is CASSLAATNEKLFF. Drawing the rest from reference TRBV5-1 and TRBJ1-4, the complete variable domain is KAGVTQTPRYLIKTRGQQVTLSCSPISGHRSVSWYQQTPGQGLQFLFEYFSETQRNKGNFPGRFSGRQFSNSRSEMNVSTLELGDSALYLCASSLAATNEKLFFGSGTQLSVL.

The rearrangement links TRBV7-9 to TRBJ1-3, with D uncertain. The CDR3 covers 15 residues. The germline V gene encodes CDR1 SEHNR and CDR2 FQNEAQ (reference sequence). V gave up 5 bases and J gave up 0 bases, with 11 bases separating them. The CDR3 coding sequence is TGTGCCAGCAGCGCCCCGGCTATCTCTGGAAACACCATATATTTT. It is translated as CASSAPAISGNTIYF.

The gene calls are TRBV11-2 and TRBJ2-1; TRBD2 might be the D (5 bases). Trimming left V 0 bases short and J 7 bases short, with 13 bases between. The CDR3 runs to 15 residues. Germline loops: CDR1 SGHAT, CDR2 FQNNGV. The CDR3 DNA reads as TGTGCCAGCAGCTTAGATCCGGGTGAGCGGAATGAGCAGTTCTTC. Encoded protein: CASSLDPGERNEQFF.

In this sample, this clone turned up once. This chain joins TRBV6-1 and TRBJ2-5; no clear D gene. The V and J ends lost 8 bases and 3 bases respectively, with 4 bases between them. The CDR3 covers 10 residues. Germline loops: CDR1 MNHNS, CDR2 SASEGT. CDR3 amino acids: CASGEETQYF. The CDR3 nucleotides are TGTGCCAGCGGGGAAGAGACCCAGTACTTC.

This clone was found a few times. The chain links TRBV15 to TRBJ1-2, with D tentatively TRBD1 (6 bases). CDR3 size: 14 residues. With 5 bases removed from V and 4 bases from J, the gap between germline ends came to 14 bases. CDR1 is LNHNV, CDR2 YYDKDF, per germline (reference sequence). CDR3 DNA: TGTGCCACCAGCGCCGGGGGCTCCCTCTATGGCTACACCTTC. It codes for CATSAGGSLYGYTF. Drawing the rest from reference TRBV15 and TRBJ1-2, the complete variable domain is DAMVIQNPRYQVTQFGKPVTLSCSQTLNHNVMYWYQQKSSQAPKLLFHYYDKDFNNEADTPDNFQSRRPNTSFCFLDIRSPGLGDTAMYLCATSAGGSLYGYTFGSGTRLTVV.

V and J are TRBV28 and TRBJ1-5; D is ambiguous. V lost 6 bases to trimming and J lost 5 bases, with 17 bases between them. Germline-derived CDR1 and CDR2 are MDHEN and SYDVKM. This CDR3 spans 15 amino acids. CDR3 nucleotide sequence: TGTGCCAGCAGCGGGCAGTCGTCGGGCGATCAGCCCCAGCATTTT. Amino acid sequence: CASSGQSSGDQPQHF.

The chain carries TRBV6-5 and TRBJ2-5; weak D call: TRBD1 (5 bases). The CDR3 totals 14 residues. V lost 5 bases, J lost 1 base, and 11 bases lay in between. Germline V gives CDR1 MNHEY, CDR2 SVGAGI. The CDR3 nucleotides are TGTGCCAGCAGTCTCGGCAGGGCCCAAGAGACCCAGTACTTC. This codes for CASSLGRAQETQYF.

The rearrangement links TRBV5-1 to TRBJ2-7, with D possibly being TRBD1 or TRBD2 (5 bases each). The V gene lost 4 bases and the J gene lost 4 bases, with 15 bases spanning the gap. CDR1 is SGHRS, CDR2 YFSETQ, per germline. CDR3 length equals 14 residues. The CDR3 here is CASSRGDGPYEQYF. Here the CDR3 DNA reads TGCGCCAGCAGCCGTGGGGACGGGCCATACGAGCAGTACTTC.

The rearrangement links TRBV19 to TRBJ2-3; no definite D call. Per germline, CDR1 LNHDA and CDR2 SQIVND (reference sequence). The ends were cut back, 10 bases at V and 3 bases at J, with 11 bases in the middle. This CDR3 region has 12 residues. The CDR3 loop is CATSSNTDTQYF. In DNA form, the CDR3 reads TGTGCCACCTCGAGTAATACAGATACGCAGTATTTT.

The DNA of the CDR3 is TGTGCCTGGGGATGGGGGACTAGCTCCTACGAGCAGTACTTC. It yields the protein CAWGWGTSSYEQYF. The chain couples TRBV30 to TRBJ2-7, with TRBD2 matching 8 bases. V gave up 5 bases and J gave up 0 bases; unmatched junction bases: 6. Germline assignment: CDR1 GTSNPN and CDR2 SVGIG (reference sequence). The CDR3 loop spans 14 amino acids. Looking up the rest from reference TRBV30 and TRBJ2-7 gives the full variable domain: SQTIHQWPATLVQPVGSPLSLECTVEGTSNPNLYWYRQAAGRGLQLLFYSVGIGQISSEVPQNLSASRPQDRQFILSSKKLLLSDSGFYLCAWGWGTSSYEQYFGPGTRLTVT.

J is TRBJ1-2 and V is TRBV19; a weak D match, TRBD1 (6 bases). Trimming cost V 3 bases and J 4 bases, with 9 bases left between them. CDR1 is LNHDA, CDR2 SQIVND, per germline (reference sequence). This CDR3 contains 13 residues. The CDR3 nucleotides read TGTGCCAGTAGTATCAGAGGGGGCTATGGCTACACCTTC. It yields the protein CASSIRGGYGYTF. Combining the CDR3 with reference TRBV19 and TRBJ1-2 gives the whole variable domain DGGITQSPKYLFRKEGQNVTLSCEQNLNHDAMYWYRQDPGQGLRLIYYSQIVNDFQKGDIAEGYSVSREKKESFPLTVTSAQKNPTAFYLCASSIRGGYGYTFGSGTRLTVV.

The CDR3 bases are TGTGCCAGCAGCCCGACAGGACCCCGGGGAAAACTGTTTTTT. Protein: CASSPTGPRGKLFF. V is TRBV7-9 and J is TRBJ1-4, with a weak D call TRBD1 (6 bases). Germline values: CDR1 SEHNR, CDR2 FQNEAQ (reference sequence). With 5 bases removed from V and 10 bases from J, the gap between germline ends came to 17 bases. This CDR3 has 14 amino acids. The full variable domain, its missing parts supplied by reference TRBV7-9 and TRBJ1-4, is DTGVSQNPRHKITKRGQNVTFRCDPISEHNRLYWYRQTLGQGPEFLTYFQNEAQLEKSRLLSDRFSAERPKGSFSTLEIQRTEQGDSAMYLCASSPTGPRGKLFFGSGTQLSVL.

This clone was found once. This chain links TRBV5-6 with TRBJ2-4; D call uncertain. The V and J ends lost 6 bases and 1 base respectively, with 11 bases between them. Per the germline V gene, CDR1 is SGHDT and CDR2 is YYEEEE. CDR3 length: 14 amino acids. The CDR3 is CASIKRHAKNIQYF. The CDR3 nucleotides are TGTGCCAGCATCAAGAGACATGCCAAAAACATTCAGTACTTC.

The chain carries TRBV2 and TRBJ2-1, with 8 positions matching TRBD1. Looked up from germline, CDR1 is SNHLY and CDR2 is FYNNEI. The CDR3 contains 14 residues. Germline trimming cut 1 base from V and 10 bases from J; bases unmatched to any gene: 6. The CDR3 is CASSEGARGLEQFF. The DNA for the CDR3 is TGTGCCAGCAGTGAAGGGGCCAGGGGGCTGGAGCAGTTCTTC.

Concerning this clone itself: An end of the junction does not agree with germline; a read error may underlie this. The chain is built from TRBV10-2 and TRBJ2-5; D is unclear. Germline V CDR1 and CDR2: WSHSY, SAAADI. The CDR3 is 12 amino acids. In DNA, the CDR3 is TGCGCCAGCAGTGAGTTTGGGTGGCCCACTCACTTC. Protein sequence: CASSEFGWPTHF.

As DNA, the CDR3 is TGTGCCAGCAGTCTCGTGGGGGTCAACACTGAAGCTTTCTTT. Its protein product is CASSLVGVNTEAFF. The chain has TRBV6-6 and TRBJ1-1; TRBD1 might be the D (5 bases). V was trimmed by 5 bases and J by 2 bases, leaving 12 bases between them. Germline V CDR1 and CDR2: MNHNY, SVGAGI (reference sequence). The CDR3 totals 14 residues.

The J gene is TRBJ1-5, the V gene TRBV5-1; D is ambiguous. V was shortened by 0 bases and J by 4 bases, with 8 bases between the two germline ends. The CDR3 totals 14 residues. Germline values: CDR1 SGHRS, CDR2 YFSETQ. The CDR3 DNA follows: TGCGCCAGCAGCTTGGATATCCAGAATCAGCCCCAGCATTTT. Translation: CASSLDIQNQPQHF. The full variable domain, completed using reference TRBV5-1 and TRBJ1-5, is KAGVTQTPRYLIKTRGQQVTLSCSPISGHRSVSWYQQTPGQGLQFLFEYFSETQRNKGNFPGRFSGRQFSNSRSEMNVSTLELGDSALYLCASSLDIQNQPQHFGDGTRLSIL.

The count of this clone is one. The rearrangement joins TRBV7-9 to TRBJ1-1; D remains unclear. The CDR3 loop spans 13 amino acids. Germline CDR1 and CDR2: SEHNR and FQNEAQ (reference sequence). V was trimmed by 1 base and J by 8 bases, leaving 11 bases between them. The CDR3 DNA is TGTGCCAGCAGCTTAGAAGGAGGCGGGGAAGCTTTCTTT. It translates to CASSLEGGGEAFF.

The rearrangement joins TRBV18 to TRBJ2-1; D perhaps matches TRBD1 (6 bases). V lost 3 bases and J 1 base, leaving 13 bases between the germline ends. CDR1 KGHSH and CDR2 LQKENI come from the germline V gene. CDR3 size: 16 residues. This CDR3 is CASSPRPGESYNEQFF. The CDR3 nucleotides read TGTGCCAGCTCACCCCGTCCAGGGGAATCCTACAATGAGCAGTTCTTC.

The rearrangement links TRBV30 to TRBJ1-6, with D perhaps matching TRBD1 (5 bases). The germline V gene has CDR1 GTSNPN and CDR2 SVGIG (reference sequence). This CDR3 contains 14 residues. V lost 5 bases and J lost 12, with 20 bases in between. The CDR3 bases are TGTGCCTGGGCGCAGGGAGGGCCCTTGATACCCCTCCACTTT. This translates into CAWAQGGPLIPLHF. The variable domain in full, completed from reference TRBV30 and TRBJ1-6, reads SQTIHQWPATLVQPVGSPLSLECTVEGTSNPNLYWYRQAAGRGLQLLFYSVGIGQISSEVPQNLSASRPQDRQFILSSKKLLLSDSGFYLCAWAQGGPLIPLHFGNGTRLTVT.